This T cell receptor (beta chain) was sequenced for a study of human T cells and chemical hapten exposure. At the level of the study: Weekly scalp doses of diphenylcyclopropenone were given to patients during the roughly 25-week study.

In the study's own analysis: Samples ranged from roughly 23,224 to 690,600 TCRs, with a median of roughly 96,000. TCRdb re-called the RACE reads with MiXCR, one entry per CDR3 protein. The V and J calls here are based on TCRdb, not the publication. The profile shows approximately 90,000 distinct CDR3 sequences, 27% of them singletons. About this clonotype: Its target is unknown.

Study-level results: DPC sensitization produced no change in TCRs with frequency above 1 in 1000.

Between the trimmed V and J ends, which lost 0 bases and 5 bases, there was a span of 8 bases. This CDR3 spans 14 amino acids. Time point defined: patch test 3, about 24 weeks after DPC sensitization. Treatment of the sample: therapeutic diphenylcyclopropenone sensitization with weekly scalp DPC. Donors, patients with alopecia ranging from 18 to 70 years old and judged suitable for DPC, provided samples. The sequencing here drew on whole blood, taken in connection with sensitization to the hapten diphenylcyclopropenone (DPC). The clonotype originates from a man aged 40-50 years with alopecia areata. Some clones in this sample may be carry-over from other donors' samples. This rearrangement joins TRBV12-3 or TRBV12-4 to TRBJ2-1; the D gene is possibly TRBD1 (6 bases). CDR3 bases: TGTGCCAGCAGTTTAGCCCACAGGGACAATGAGCAGTTCTTC. Amino acid sequence: CASSLAHRDNEQFF.